The 12 T cell receptor beta chains listed next were all sequenced from one sample in a study of T cells expressing NK-cell markers (TCRdb year 2020). Libraries were constructed by 5' RACE. TCRdb shows the sequencer as Illumina HiSeq 2000. TCRdb reprocessed the public reads and reports one entry per CDR3 protein sequence, without DNA. The table held for this sample gives about 460,000 distinct CDR3 sequences. Under 1.5% of the sample comes from the top ten. Sequenced input: blood T cells: a sorted CD56 or NKG2C T cell subset, CD4+ or CD8+ T cells, or bulk PBMC T cells (not recorded which). The receptors stem from a woman in her forties or fifties in good health. Donor details come from another sample of the same person, matched by shared clones.

This CDR3 reads CALGRSGEKLFF. This sequence joins TRBV28 and TRBJ1-4. CDR1 and CDR2 from the germline V gene are MDHEN and SYDVKM. There are 12 residues in the CDR3.

The V gene is TRBV12-3 or TRBV12-4, the J gene TRBJ2-7; the D call from TCRdb, TRBD1, cannot be confirmed without DNA. The CDR3 has 16 amino acids. CDR3: CASSPQRQGAPREQYF.

The chain carries TRBV29-1 and TRBJ1-2; absent DNA, TCRdb's TRBD1 call cannot be checked. Germline V gene sequence: CDR1 SQVTM, CDR2 ANQGSEA. CDR3 length equals 15 residues. The CDR3 loop reads CSVGIGQGVHYGYTF.

The chain is built from TRBV12-5 and TRBJ2-2. This CDR3 is built from 14 residues. Germline V gene lookup returns CDR1 LGHNT and CDR2 FRNRAP. The CDR3 loop reads CASVLTGSTGELFF.

The gene calls are TRBV20-1 and TRBJ2-7; the D call of TRBD1 rests on TCRdb alone, since no DNA is present to check it. CDR1 DFQATT and CDR2 SNEGSKA come from the germline V gene (reference sequence). This CDR3 is 15 amino acids long. CDR3 residues: CSARAPGRGTYEQYF.

The rearrangement uses TRBV28 and TRBJ2-7. CDR1 and CDR2 from the germline V gene are MDHEN and SYDVKM. The CDR3 runs to 15 residues. This chain's CDR3 is CASSFMRPNPYEQYF.

This sequence joins TRBV6-6 and TRBJ1-1; TCRdb selects TRBD1, and the lack of DNA leaves this call unchecked. CDR1 MNHNY and CDR2 SVGAGI come from the germline V gene (reference sequence). The CDR3 covers 13 residues. The CDR3 loop is CATCPLKNTEAFF.

The gene calls are TRBV7-9 and TRBJ2-1; absent DNA, TCRdb's TRBD2 call cannot be checked. CDR3 size: 12 residues. CDR1 and CDR2 from the germline V gene are SEHNR and FQNEAQ (reference sequence). This CDR3 is CASSLGTRREFF.

The CDR3 sequence: CASSQSRGSNEQFF. The chain has TRBV4-1 and TRBJ2-1; TCRdb's D call of TRBD1 is untestable without DNA. The V gene's germline CDR1 is MGHRA and CDR2 YSYEKL. There are 14 residues in the CDR3.

This CDR3 is CASSEIRTYQPQHF. The rearrangement links TRBV6-1 to TRBJ1-5. Looked up from germline, CDR1 is MNHNS and CDR2 is SASEGT. The CDR3 totals 14 residues.

The chain's CDR3 is CASRQLAGTPNEQFF. The gene calls are TRBV4-1 and TRBJ2-1; TCRdb names TRBD2, which stays unverified in the absence of DNA. CDR1 and CDR2 from the germline V gene are MGHRA and YSYEKL. This CDR3 is 15 amino acids long.

The chain joins TRBV2 to TRBJ2-1; the TRBD2 assignment by TCRdb is unverifiable without DNA. Germline V gene lookup returns CDR1 SNHLY and CDR2 FYNNEI. The CDR3 length is 16 residues. CDR3 sequence: CASSVTSGSLDNEQFF.